The 21 T cell receptor beta chains reported below all come from one sample, sequenced in a study of T cell responses to AZD1222 COVID-19 vaccine. Repertoires were generated with immunoSEQ multiplex PCR, while TCRdb's copy carries only in-frame clones and drops some. Among under 150,000 clones listed, approximately 90% were seen once. The sample was peripheral blood, taken on day 0 of AZD1222 vaccination. These receptors came from an adult in good health.

This clone was seen a single time. This sequence joins TRBV13 and TRBJ2-5; D is undetermined. V was clipped by 3 bases and J by 4 bases, with 3 bases between them. CDR3 size: 11 residues. Looked up from germline, CDR1 is PRHDT and CDR2 is FYEKMQ (reference sequence). DNA for the CDR3: TGTGCCAGCAGCTTGGCAGAGACCCAGTACTTC. This translates into CASSLAETQYF.

The chain links TRBV29-1 to TRBJ1-5, with D maybe TRBD1 (6 bases). The CDR3 has 13 residues. Germline CDR1 SQVTM, CDR2 ANQGSEA. Between the trimmed V and J ends, which lost 7 bases and 8 bases, there was a span of 18 bases. CDR3 sequence: CSARGGGLEPQHF. Here the CDR3 DNA reads TGCAGCGCCCGGGGAGGGGGGCTAGAGCCCCAGCATTTT.

The chain employs TRBV14 and TRBJ1-3, with no clear D. The CDR3 runs 16 residues. V lost 0 bases to trimming and J lost 1 base, with 10 bases between them. Germline V gives CDR1 SGHDN, CDR2 FVKESK. This chain's CDR3 is CASSQDIPGSGNTIYF. CDR3 nucleotide sequence: TGTGCCAGCAGCCAAGATATTCCGGGGTCTGGAAACACCATATATTTT.

The rearrangement links TRBV28 to TRBJ1-2; no firm D call. Germline values: CDR1 MDHEN, CDR2 SYDVKM. V lost 3 bases to trimming and J lost 8 bases, with 13 bases between them. The CDR3 contains 13 residues. CDR3: CASSFLGERGYTF. Written as DNA, the CDR3 is TGTGCCAGCAGTTTCCTCGGGGAAAGAGGCTACACCTTC.

The J gene is TRBJ1-6, the V gene TRBV30; D is perhaps TRBD1 (6 bases). The CDR3 has 14 residues. The V gene's germline CDR1 is GTSNPN and CDR2 SVGIG (reference sequence). Trimming removed 0 bases from V and 10 bases from J, with 13 bases in between. Written as DNA, the CDR3 is TGTGCCTGGAGTGTACAAGGGGGAGGATCACCCCTCCACTTT. Amino acids: CAWSVQGGGSPLHF.

The chain recombines TRBV28 with TRBJ1-1; D not certain. This CDR3 is 16 amino acids long. Trimming pared 5 bases from V and 1 base from J, leaving 17 bases between. Germline lookup yields CDR1 MDHEN and CDR2 SYDVKM. CDR3 loop: CASSLNIGQTNTEAFF. The CDR3 nucleotides are TGTGCCAGCAGTCTCAACATCGGGCAGACGAACACTGAAGCTTTCTTT. The variable domain in full, with the rest retrieved from reference TRBV28 and TRBJ1-1, is DVKVTQSSRYLVKRTGEKVFLECVQDMDHENMFWYRQDPGLGLRLIYFSYDVKMKEKGDIPEGYSVSREKKERFSLILESASTNQTSMYLCASSLNIGQTNTEAFFGQGTRLTVV.

J is TRBJ1-4 and V is TRBV6-5; 8 bases line up with TRBD1. This CDR3 region has 14 residues. Germline V gene lookup returns CDR1 MNHEY and CDR2 SVGAGI. V shed 8 bases and J 0 bases; nucleotides not matched to a gene: 2. CDR3 nucleotide sequence: TGTGCCAGCGCAGGGGGCGCAACTAATGAAAAACTGTTTTTT. Translating gives CASAGGATNEKLFF.

This rearrangement joins TRBV5-1 to TRBJ1-6; a weak D match, TRBD1 (6 bases). Trimming stripped 3 bases from V and 7 bases from J, with 20 bases between. This CDR3 spans 17 amino acids. Germline V CDR1 and CDR2: SGHRS, YFSETQ. The CDR3 DNA reads as TGCGCCAGCAGCTCCGGACCTTACAGGGCTGGGAATTCACCCCTCCACTTT. Its translation: CASSSGPYRAGNSPLHF.

The genes are TRBV9 and TRBJ1-3; D possibly corresponds to TRBD1 (5 bases). V gave up 4 bases and J gave up 4 bases, with 18 bases separating them. In germline, CDR1 is SGDLS, CDR2 YYNGEE. This CDR3 has 16 residues. The CDR3 bases are TGTGCCAGCAGCCTATCGGGGGTCGGGCCAGGAAACACCATATATTTT. It specifies CASSLSGVGPGNTIYF.

The chain carries TRBV5-1 and TRBJ2-1; TRBD2 agrees at 7 bases. Germline trimming cut 2 bases from V and 9 bases from J; bases unmatched to any gene: 11. The V gene's germline CDR1 is SGHRS and CDR2 YFSETQ. The CDR3 length is 15 residues. CDR3 sequence (DNA): TGCGCCAGCAGCTTCGGGGGAGGGGTCTCACCTGAGCAGTTCTTC. It specifies CASSFGGGVSPEQFF. The full variable domain, its missing parts supplied by reference TRBV5-1 and TRBJ2-1, is KAGVTQTPRYLIKTRGQQVTLSCSPISGHRSVSWYQQTPGQGLQFLFEYFSETQRNKGNFPGRFSGRQFSNSRSEMNVSTLELGDSALYLCASSFGGGVSPEQFFGPGTRLTVL.

This clone was detected once. The rearrangement joins TRBV5-6 to TRBJ1-6; 8 nucleotides match TRBD1. The CDR3 covers 14 residues. CDR1 and CDR2 (germline): SGHDT, YYEEEE. V shed 4 bases, J shed 8 bases, and the junction held 5 bases outside the gene matches. CDR3 DNA: TGTGCCAGCAGCCTAAAACAGGGGGATTCACCCCTCCACTTT. This translates into CASSLKQGDSPLHF.

This sequence joins TRBV4-2 and TRBJ2-1; D call uncertain. CDR3 length: 16 residues. The V gene lost 3 bases and the J gene lost 2 bases, with 14 bases spanning the gap. Germline loops: CDR1 LGHNA, CDR2 YNFKEQ. Here the CDR3 DNA reads TGTGCCAGCAGCCAGCAGGTAGTTCTCCCCTACAATGAGCAGTTCTTC. As protein: CASSQQVVLPYNEQFF.

The chain recombines TRBV15 with TRBJ2-6; 7 bases are a match to TRBD1. The germline V gene encodes CDR1 LNHNV and CDR2 YYDKDF (reference sequence). The CDR3 covers 18 residues. The V segment lost 2 bases and the J segment 0 bases; nucleotides outside the gene matches: 7. As DNA, the CDR3 is TGTGCCACCAGCAGATTCCGGGACAGCCGCTCTGGGGCCAACGTCCTGACTTTC. Translation gives CATSRFRDSRSGANVLTF. The whole variable domain, remainder taken from reference TRBV15 and TRBJ2-6, is DAMVIQNPRYQVTQFGKPVTLSCSQTLNHNVMYWYQQKSSQAPKLLFHYYDKDFNNEADTPDNFQSRRPNTSFCFLDIRSPGLGDTAMYLCATSRFRDSRSGANVLTFGAGSRLTVL.

The rearrangement uses TRBV3-1 (or the pseudogene TRBV3-2) and TRBJ2-1; D call uncertain. The CDR3 is 14 residues long. From germline, CDR1 is LGHDT and CDR2 YNNKEL (reference sequence). V was cut by 1 base and J by 5 bases, with 9 bases left in between. Here the CDR3 DNA reads TGTGCCAGCAGCCAAGGCGGCGGTCACAATGAGCAGTTCTTC. Translating it yields CASSQGGGHNEQFF.

V usage is TRBV7-2 and J usage is TRBJ2-3; 10 bases line up with TRBD1. The CDR3 has 16 amino acids. V shed 4 bases and J 4 bases; nucleotides not matched to a gene: 8. From germline, CDR1 is SGHTA and CDR2 FQGNSA. CDR3 nucleotide sequence: TGTGCCAGCAGCTCTTTCTCCGGGACAGGGGCAGATACGCAGTATTTT. Its translation is CASSSFSGTGADTQYF.

This chain connects TRBV27 to TRBJ2-3; 15 positions agree with TRBD2. This CDR3 is built from 22 residues. With V trimmed by 3 bases and J by 5 bases, 21 bases remained unmatched. The germline gives CDR1 MNHEY, CDR2 SMNVEV (reference sequence). The CDR3 coding sequence is TGTGCCAGCAGTTTCCTCTCCGGGACTAGCGGGGGGCCGGGGTTTGTTCAAGATACGCAGTATTTT. Its protein product is CASSFLSGTSGGPGFVQDTQYF.

V gene TRBV4-2 combines with J gene TRBJ2-3; TRBD2 matches 8 bases. This CDR3 region has 15 residues. V lost 5 bases, J lost 5 bases, and 9 bases stayed unmatched. Germline CDR1 is LGHNA and CDR2 is YNFKEQ. CDR3 amino acids: CASSSPGLVRDTQYF. The DNA for the CDR3 is TGTGCCAGCAGCTCCCCGGGACTAGTGAGAGATACGCAGTATTTT.

The V and J genes are TRBV5-3 and TRBJ2-7; 11 positions agree with TRBD2. TRBV5-3 is assigned to the ORF class and has an uncertain function. The CDR3 is made up of 16 amino acids. Trimming at V came to 1 base and at J to 4 bases, leaving 7 bases not matched to a gene. CDR3 sequence: CARSLPGLADLYEQYF. The CDR3 region has the DNA TGTGCCAGAAGCTTGCCGGGACTAGCGGATCTGTACGAGCAGTACTTC.

The J gene is TRBJ2-7, the V gene TRBV4-2; TRBD1 or TRBD2 may be the D gene (5 bases each). V was pared by 3 bases and J by 9 bases, with 24 bases between. Germline V lookup: CDR1 LGHNA, CDR2 YNFKEQ. The CDR3 loop spans 16 amino acids. The CDR3 coding sequence is TGTGCCAGCAGCCATGGGGGAATACAGCAGAACACACCGCAGTACTTC. This translates into CASSHGGIQQNTPQYF.

The chain combines TRBV7-2 with TRBJ2-5; D unresolved. The CDR3 totals 13 residues. V lost 5 bases and J 4 bases, leaving 11 bases between the germline ends. CDR1 SGHTA and CDR2 FQGNSA come from the germline V gene. CDR3 DNA: TGTGCCAGCAGCGAGCAAGGGTTAGAGACCCAGTACTTC. It codes for CASSEQGLETQYF.

The chain couples TRBV18 to TRBJ1-2, with D tentatively TRBD1 (5 bases). Looked up from germline, CDR1 is KGHSH and CDR2 is LQKENI. The CDR3 is 12 amino acids. Trimming left V 3 bases short and J 12 bases short, with 14 bases between. CDR3 sequence (DNA): TGTGCCAGCTCACCTTTGGGTGGGGACCACACCTTC. Translating it yields CASSPLGGDHTF.